The count of the clone carrying this T cell receptor (beta chain) is one. What it binds is not known. This entry is derived from a study of Ad26.COV2.S vaccination and SARS-CoV-2 variants. About the research overall: The Ad26.COV2.S arm of the COV1001 trial was where the donor was placed. Study observations and caveats: There was reportedly substantial breadth in spike-specific CD8+ and CD4+ T cell responses after vaccination. Spike-specific TCR breadth ran higher among vaccine recipients than placebo recipients.

Only in-frame clones appear in the TCRdb table, and some are missing; sequencing was by immunoSEQ multiplex PCR. The sample carries roughly 460,000 clones, about 89% recorded once. Treatment reported: around 19 received Ad26.COV2.S at low or high dose, single or two shots; several received placebo; per-sample allocation not given. Repertoires come from day 63 after the first vaccine or placebo injection. CDR1 is MNHEY and CDR2 is SMNVEV in the germline V gene (reference sequence). This CDR3 is built from 15 residues. V was clipped by 4 bases and J by 4 bases, with 16 bases between them. The chain joins TRBV27 to TRBJ1-2; D perhaps matches TRBD1 (5 bases). Source: peripheral blood, taken in a trial of Ad26.COV2.S vaccine versus placebo. This sequence originates from a person aged 18-60 years who received the Ad26.COV2.S COVID-19 vaccine or a placebo. The CDR3 coding sequence is TGTGCCAGCAGTTCATACATCCAGGGTAGCTATGGCTACACCTTC. This codes for CASSSYIQGSYGYTF.